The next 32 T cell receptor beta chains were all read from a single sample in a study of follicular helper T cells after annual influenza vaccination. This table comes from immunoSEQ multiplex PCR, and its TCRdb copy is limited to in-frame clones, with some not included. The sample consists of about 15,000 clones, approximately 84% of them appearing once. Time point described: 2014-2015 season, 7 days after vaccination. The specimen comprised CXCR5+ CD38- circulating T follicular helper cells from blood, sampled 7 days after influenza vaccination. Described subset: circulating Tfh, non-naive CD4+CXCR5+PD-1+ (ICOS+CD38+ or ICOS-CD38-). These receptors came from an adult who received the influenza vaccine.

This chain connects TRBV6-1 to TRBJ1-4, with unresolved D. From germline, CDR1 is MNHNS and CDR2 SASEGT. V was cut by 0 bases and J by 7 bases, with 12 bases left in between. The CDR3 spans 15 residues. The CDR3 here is CASSEALQWSEKLFF. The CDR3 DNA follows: TGTGCCAGCAGTGAAGCGCTTCAGTGGTCTGAAAAACTGTTTTTT.

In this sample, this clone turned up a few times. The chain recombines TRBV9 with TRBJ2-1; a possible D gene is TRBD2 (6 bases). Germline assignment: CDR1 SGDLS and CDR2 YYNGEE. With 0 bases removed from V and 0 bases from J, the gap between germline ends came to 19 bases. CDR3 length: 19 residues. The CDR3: CASSVGWGVAISSYNEQFF. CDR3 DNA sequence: TGTGCCAGCAGCGTAGGATGGGGGGTGGCTATTAGCTCCTACAATGAGCAGTTCTTC.

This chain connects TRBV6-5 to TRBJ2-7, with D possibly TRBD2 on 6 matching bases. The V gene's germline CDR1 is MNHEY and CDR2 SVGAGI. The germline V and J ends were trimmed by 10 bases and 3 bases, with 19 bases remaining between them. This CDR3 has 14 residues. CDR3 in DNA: TGTGCCACCCGACTGGGGGGAACGAACTACGAGCAGTACTTC. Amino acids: CATRLGGTNYEQYF.

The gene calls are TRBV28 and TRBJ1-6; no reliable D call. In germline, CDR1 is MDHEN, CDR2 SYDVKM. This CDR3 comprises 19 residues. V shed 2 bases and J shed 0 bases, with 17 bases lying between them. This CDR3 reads CASSLEGYPMSSYNSPLHF. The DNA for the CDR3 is TGTGCCAGCAGTTTAGAGGGCTACCCCATGAGCTCCTATAATTCACCCCTCCACTTT.

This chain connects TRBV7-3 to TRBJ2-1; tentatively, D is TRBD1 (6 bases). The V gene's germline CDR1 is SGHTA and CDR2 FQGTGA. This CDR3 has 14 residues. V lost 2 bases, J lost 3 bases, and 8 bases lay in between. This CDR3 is CASSLSGHYNEQFF. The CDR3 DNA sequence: TGTGCCAGCAGCTTATCGGGACACTACAATGAGCAGTTCTTC.

CDR3 DNA: TGTGCCAGCTCACCCCGGGGACAGAACTCCTACGAGCAGTACTTC. Its protein is CASSPRGQNSYEQYF. This chain links TRBV18 with TRBJ2-7; 7 bases line up with TRBD1. The germline V gene has CDR1 KGHSH and CDR2 LQKENI. The CDR3 runs 15 residues. V lost 3 bases and J lost 0; bases outside the gene matches: 5.

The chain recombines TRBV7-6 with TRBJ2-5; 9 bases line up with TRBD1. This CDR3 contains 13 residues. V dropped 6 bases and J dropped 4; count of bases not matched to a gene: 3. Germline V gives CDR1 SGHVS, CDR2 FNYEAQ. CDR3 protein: CASRRQGGETQYF. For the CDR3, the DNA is TGTGCCAGCAGGCGACAGGGGGGAGAGACCCAGTACTTC.

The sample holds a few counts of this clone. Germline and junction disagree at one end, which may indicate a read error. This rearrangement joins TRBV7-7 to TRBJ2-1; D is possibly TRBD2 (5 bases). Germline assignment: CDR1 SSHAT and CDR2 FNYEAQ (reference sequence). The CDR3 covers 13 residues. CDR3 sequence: CASSSRGFNEQFF. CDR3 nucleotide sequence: TGTGCTAGCAGCTCACGCGGGTTCAATGAGCAGTTCTTC.

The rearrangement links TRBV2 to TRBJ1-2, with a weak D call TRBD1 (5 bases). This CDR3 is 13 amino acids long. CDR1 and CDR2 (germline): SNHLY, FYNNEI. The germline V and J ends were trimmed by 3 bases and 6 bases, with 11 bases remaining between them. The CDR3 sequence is CASSDGGYNGYTF. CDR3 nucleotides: TGTGCCAGCAGTGATGGGGGGTACAATGGCTACACCTTC.

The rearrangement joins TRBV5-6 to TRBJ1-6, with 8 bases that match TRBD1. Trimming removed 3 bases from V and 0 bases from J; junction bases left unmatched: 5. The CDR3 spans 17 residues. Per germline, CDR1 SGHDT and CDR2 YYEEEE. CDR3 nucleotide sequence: TGTGCCAGCAGCTCGACAGGGGTGAGCTCCTATAATTCACCCCTCCACTTT. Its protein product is CASSSTGVSSYNSPLHF.

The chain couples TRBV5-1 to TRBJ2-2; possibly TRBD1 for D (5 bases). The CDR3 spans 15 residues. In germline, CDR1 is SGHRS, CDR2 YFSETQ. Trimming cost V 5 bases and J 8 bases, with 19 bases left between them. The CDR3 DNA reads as TGCGCCAGCAGTCTAACGGGTGACAGCACGGGGGAGCTGTTTTTT. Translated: CASSLTGDSTGELFF.

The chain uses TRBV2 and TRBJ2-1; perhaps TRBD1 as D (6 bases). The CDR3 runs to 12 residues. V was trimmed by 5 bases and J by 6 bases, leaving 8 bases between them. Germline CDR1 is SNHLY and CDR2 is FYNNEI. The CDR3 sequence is CASSLDSNEQFF. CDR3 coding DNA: TGTGCCAGCAGTCTGGACAGCAATGAGCAGTTCTTC.

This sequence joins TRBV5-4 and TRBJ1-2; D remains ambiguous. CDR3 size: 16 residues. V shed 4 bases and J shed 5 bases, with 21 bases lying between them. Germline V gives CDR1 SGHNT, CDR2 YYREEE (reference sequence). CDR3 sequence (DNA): TGTGCCAGCAGCGCCGGGCCCTCCCAAGGGAGTTATGGCTACACCTTC. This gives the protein CASSAGPSQGSYGYTF.

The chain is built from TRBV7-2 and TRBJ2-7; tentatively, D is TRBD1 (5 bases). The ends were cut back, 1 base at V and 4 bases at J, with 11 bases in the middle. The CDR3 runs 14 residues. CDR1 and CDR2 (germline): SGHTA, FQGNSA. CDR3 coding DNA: TGTGCCAGCAGCTTAGAATACAGGACGTACGAGCAGTACTTC. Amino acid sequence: CASSLEYRTYEQYF.

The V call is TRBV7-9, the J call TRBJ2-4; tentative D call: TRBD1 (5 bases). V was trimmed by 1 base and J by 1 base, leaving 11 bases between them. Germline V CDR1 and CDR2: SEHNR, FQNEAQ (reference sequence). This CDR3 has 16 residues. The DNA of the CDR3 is TGTGCCAGCAGCTTAGGGCAGGGCGGCGCCAAAAACATTCAGTACTTC. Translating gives CASSLGQGGAKNIQYF.

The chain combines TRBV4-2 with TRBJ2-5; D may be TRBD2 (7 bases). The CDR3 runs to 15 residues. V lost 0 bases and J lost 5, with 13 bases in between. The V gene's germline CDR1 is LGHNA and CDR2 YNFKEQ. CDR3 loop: CASSQEGGGRETQYF. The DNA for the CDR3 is TGTGCCAGCAGCCAAGAAGGGGGGGGCAGGGAGACCCAGTACTTC.

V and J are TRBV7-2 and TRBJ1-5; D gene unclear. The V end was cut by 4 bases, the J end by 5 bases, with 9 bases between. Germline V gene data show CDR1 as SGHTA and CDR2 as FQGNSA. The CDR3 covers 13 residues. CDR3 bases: TGTGCCAGCAGCTATAGTCCTGATCAGCCCCAGCATTTT. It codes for CASSYSPDQPQHF.

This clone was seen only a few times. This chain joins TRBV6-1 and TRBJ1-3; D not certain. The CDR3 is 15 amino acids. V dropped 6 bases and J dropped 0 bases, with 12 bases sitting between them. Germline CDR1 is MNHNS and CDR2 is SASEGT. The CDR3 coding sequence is TGTGCCAGCAGAGCTACAGCATACTCTGGAAACACCATATATTTT. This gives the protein CASRATAYSGNTIYF.

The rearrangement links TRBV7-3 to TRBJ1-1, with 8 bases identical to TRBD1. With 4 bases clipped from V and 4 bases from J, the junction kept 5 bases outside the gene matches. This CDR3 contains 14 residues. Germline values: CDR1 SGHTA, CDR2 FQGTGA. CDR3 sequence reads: CASSSGTGSTEAFF. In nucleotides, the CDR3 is TGTGCCAGCAGCTCGGGGACAGGCAGCACTGAAGCTTTCTTT. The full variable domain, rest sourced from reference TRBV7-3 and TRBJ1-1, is GAGVSQTPSNKVTEKGKYVELRCDPISGHTALYWYRQSLGQGPEFLIYFQGTGAADDSGLPNDRFFAVRPEGSVSTLKIQRTERGDSAVYLCASSSGTGSTEAFFGQGTRLTVV.

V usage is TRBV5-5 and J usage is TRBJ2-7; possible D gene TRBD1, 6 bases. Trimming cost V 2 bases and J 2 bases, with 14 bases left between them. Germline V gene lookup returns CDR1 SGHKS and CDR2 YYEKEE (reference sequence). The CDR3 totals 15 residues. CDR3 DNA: TGTGCCAGCAGCTTCGACCATAACAGGGCCTACGAGCAGTACTTC. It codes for CASSFDHNRAYEQYF.

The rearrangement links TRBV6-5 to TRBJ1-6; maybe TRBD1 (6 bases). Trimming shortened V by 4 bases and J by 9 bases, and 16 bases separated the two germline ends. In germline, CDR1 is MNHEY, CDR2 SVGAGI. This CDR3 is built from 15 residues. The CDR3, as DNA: TGTGCCAGCAGTTCTGGACAGCAACTCGGTTCACCCCTCCACTTT. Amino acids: CASSSGQQLGSPLHF.

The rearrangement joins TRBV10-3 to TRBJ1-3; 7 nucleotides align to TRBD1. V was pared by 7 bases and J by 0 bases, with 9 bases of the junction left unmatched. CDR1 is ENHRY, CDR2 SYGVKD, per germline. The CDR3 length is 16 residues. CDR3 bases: TGTGCCATCACCCCAGGGGGACAGCACTCTGGAAACACCATATATTTT. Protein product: CAITPGGQHSGNTIYF.

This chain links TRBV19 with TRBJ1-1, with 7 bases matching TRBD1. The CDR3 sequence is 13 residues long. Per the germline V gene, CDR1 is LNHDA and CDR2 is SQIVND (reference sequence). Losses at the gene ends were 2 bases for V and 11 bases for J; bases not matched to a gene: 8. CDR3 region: CASSISGQLGAFF. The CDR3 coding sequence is TGTGCCAGTAGTATATCGGGACAGCTTGGGGCTTTCTTT.

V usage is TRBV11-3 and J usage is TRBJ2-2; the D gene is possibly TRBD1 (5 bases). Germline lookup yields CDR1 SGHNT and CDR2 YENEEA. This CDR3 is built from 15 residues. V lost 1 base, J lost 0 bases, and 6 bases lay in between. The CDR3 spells CASSLAQANTGELFF. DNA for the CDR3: TGTGCCAGCAGCTTAGCACAGGCGAACACCGGGGAGCTGTTTTTT. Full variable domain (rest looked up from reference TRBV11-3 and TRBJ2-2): EAGVVQSPRYKIIEKKQPVAFWCNPISGHNTLYWYLQNLGQGPELLIRYENEEAVDDSQLPKDRFSAERLKGVDSTLKIQPAELGDSAVYLCASSLAQANTGELFFGEGSRLTVL.

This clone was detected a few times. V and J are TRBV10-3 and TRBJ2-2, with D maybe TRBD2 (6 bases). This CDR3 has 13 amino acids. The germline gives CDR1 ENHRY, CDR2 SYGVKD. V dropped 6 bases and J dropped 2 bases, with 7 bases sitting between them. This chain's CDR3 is CAIRLANTGELFF. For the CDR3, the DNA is TGTGCCATCAGACTAGCAAACACCGGGGAGCTGTTTTTT.

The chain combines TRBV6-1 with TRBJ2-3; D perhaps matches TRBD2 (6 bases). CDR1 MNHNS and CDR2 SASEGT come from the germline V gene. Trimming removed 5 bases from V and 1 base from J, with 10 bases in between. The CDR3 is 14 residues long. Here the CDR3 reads CASSLDYRTDTQYF. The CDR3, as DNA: TGTGCCAGCAGTTTGGACTATCGCACAGATACGCAGTATTTT.

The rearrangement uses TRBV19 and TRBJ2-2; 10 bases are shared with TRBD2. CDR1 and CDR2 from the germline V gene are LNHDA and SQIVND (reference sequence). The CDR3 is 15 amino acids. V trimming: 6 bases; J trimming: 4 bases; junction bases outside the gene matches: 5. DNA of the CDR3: TGTGCCAGTAGAGGGAGCGGGAGGGCCACCGGGGAGCTGTTTTTT. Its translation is CASRGSGRATGELFF.

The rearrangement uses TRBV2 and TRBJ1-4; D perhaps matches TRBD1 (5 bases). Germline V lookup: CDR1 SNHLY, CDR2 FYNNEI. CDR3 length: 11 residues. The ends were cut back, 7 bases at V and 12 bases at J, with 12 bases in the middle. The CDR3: CASNLRAELFF. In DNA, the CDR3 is TGTGCCAGCAATCTCAGGGCCGAACTGTTTTTT.

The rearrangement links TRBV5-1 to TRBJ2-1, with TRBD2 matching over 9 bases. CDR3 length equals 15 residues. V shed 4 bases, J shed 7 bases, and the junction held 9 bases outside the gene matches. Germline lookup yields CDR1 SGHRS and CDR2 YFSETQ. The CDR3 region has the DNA TGCGCCAGCAGCAACCCCGGGAGCGGGGGGAATGAGCAGTTCTTC. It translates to CASSNPGSGGNEQFF. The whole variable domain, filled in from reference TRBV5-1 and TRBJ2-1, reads KAGVTQTPRYLIKTRGQQVTLSCSPISGHRSVSWYQQTPGQGLQFLFEYFSETQRNKGNFPGRFSGRQFSNSRSEMNVSTLELGDSALYLCASSNPGSGGNEQFFGPGTRLTVL.

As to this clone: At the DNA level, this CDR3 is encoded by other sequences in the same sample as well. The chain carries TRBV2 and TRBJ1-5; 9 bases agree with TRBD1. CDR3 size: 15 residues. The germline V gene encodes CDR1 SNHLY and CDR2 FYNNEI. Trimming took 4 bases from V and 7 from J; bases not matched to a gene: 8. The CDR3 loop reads CASSATGGRGQPQHF. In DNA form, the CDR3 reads TGTGCCAGCAGTGCCACAGGGGGCAGGGGACAGCCCCAGCATTTT.

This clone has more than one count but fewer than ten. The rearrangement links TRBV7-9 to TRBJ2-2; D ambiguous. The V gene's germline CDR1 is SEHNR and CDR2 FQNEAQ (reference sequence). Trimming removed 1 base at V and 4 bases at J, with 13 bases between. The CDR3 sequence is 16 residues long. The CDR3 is CASSLGSDSGTGELFF. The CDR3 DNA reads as TGTGCCAGCAGCTTAGGATCCGACTCCGGCACCGGGGAGCTGTTTTTT.

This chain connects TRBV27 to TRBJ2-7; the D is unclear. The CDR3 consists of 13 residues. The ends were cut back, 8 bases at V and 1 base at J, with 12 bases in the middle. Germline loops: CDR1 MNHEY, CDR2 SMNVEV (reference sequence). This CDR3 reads CASRRGTSYEQYF. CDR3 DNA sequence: TGTGCCAGCCGGCGAGGCACTTCCTACGAGCAGTACTTC.